Following are 32 T cell receptor beta chains from one sample sequenced in a study of shared clonotypes between healthy human individuals (dated by TCRdb to between 2020 and 2021). The protocol used for the library was the immunoSEQ multiplex PCR assay. Here the immuneACCESS table is served through TCRdb, limited to in-frame sequences with V and J called. Missing clones are a known gap in these copies; in checked studies unresolved V genes cover under half, and the rest lacks a known reason. The sample table records hundreds of thousands of clones; around 76% of these occur just once. The ten most abundant clones make up more than 10% of the sample. The source material was PBMCs. These receptors all come from a woman aged 35 to 49 in good health. Some clones in this sample may be carry-over from other donors' samples.

This clone was recorded only once. The sample has other DNA sequences that encode this CDR3 too. The rearrangement uses TRBV4-3 and TRBJ1-2, with a weak D call TRBD1 (5 bases). The CDR3 sequence is 17 residues long. Trimming took 0 bases from V and 4 from J, leaving 18 bases between them. Per the germline V gene, CDR1 is LGHNA and CDR2 is YSLEER. CDR3 residues: CASSQDSLGGQGYGYTF. The DNA of the CDR3 is TGCGCCAGCAGCCAAGATAGCCTGGGAGGGCAGGGCTATGGCTACACCTTC.

V is TRBV4-3 and J is TRBJ2-1, with 8 positions matching TRBD2. Per germline, CDR1 LGHNA and CDR2 YSLEER. The V gene end was trimmed by 2 bases and the J gene end by 3 bases; junction bases not matched to a gene: 3. The CDR3 is made up of 15 amino acids. The DNA for the CDR3 is TGCGCCAGCAGCCAATTAGCGGGGATCTACAATGAGCAGTTCTTC. Translating it yields CASSQLAGIYNEQFF.

The rearrangement joins TRBV6-1 to TRBJ2-3; D is ambiguous. V lost 6 bases and J lost 6, with 10 bases in between. CDR3 length: 12 residues. Germline V CDR1 and CDR2: MNHNS, SASEGT. CDR3 in DNA: TGTGCCAGCAGCACCACTTCGGATACGCAGTATTTT. Its translation: CASSTTSDTQYF.

V and J are TRBV11-3 and TRBJ2-1, with TRBD1 matching over 8 bases. This CDR3 is built from 13 residues. V gave up 5 bases and J gave up 4 bases; unmatched junction bases: 1. CDR1 is SGHNT and CDR2 is YENEEA in the germline V gene. As DNA, the CDR3 is TGTGCCAGCAGCCACAGGGGGTACAATGAGCAGTTCTTC. Translating gives CASSHRGYNEQFF.

The chain carries TRBV7-8 and TRBJ2-3, with D maybe TRBD2 (5 bases). The V gene lost 1 base and the J gene lost 3 bases, with 11 bases spanning the gap. Germline V gene data show CDR1 as SGHVS and CDR2 as FQNEAQ. CDR3 length: 15 amino acids. The CDR3 region is CASSLGGELTDTQYF. In DNA form, the CDR3 reads TGTGCCAGCAGCTTAGGGGGAGAACTGACAGATACGCAGTATTTT.

As concerns this clone: Other nucleotide sequences in the sample specify the same CDR3. The chain links TRBV9 to TRBJ2-1; D unclear. Trimming cost V 0 bases and J 9 bases, with 7 bases left between them. There are 12 residues in the CDR3. In germline, CDR1 is SGDLS, CDR2 YYNGEE. The CDR3 protein is CASSVVGGEQFF. The CDR3 DNA reads as TGTGCCAGCAGCGTAGTGGGCGGTGAGCAGTTCTTC.

On this clone itself: This specimen includes other DNA sequences encoding the same CDR3. J is TRBJ1-5 and V is TRBV11-2; D unclear. Looked up from germline, CDR1 is SGHAT and CDR2 is FQNNGV. The CDR3 is 13 residues long. Trimming pared 1 base from V and 4 bases from J, leaving 5 bases between. CDR3 loop: CASSLGSNQPQHF. Written as DNA, the CDR3 is TGTGCCAGCAGCTTAGGCTCGAATCAGCCCCAGCATTTT.

The chain combines TRBV4-3 with TRBJ1-3; no definite D call. CDR3 size: 15 residues. Germline lookup yields CDR1 LGHNA and CDR2 YSLEER. The V gene lost 3 bases and the J gene lost 0 bases, with 9 bases spanning the gap. CDR3: CASSQADNSGNTIYF. As DNA, the CDR3 is TGCGCCAGCAGCCAGGCCGACAACTCTGGAAACACCATATATTTT.

This chain links TRBV27 with TRBJ2-1, with 7 nucleotides matching TRBD1. V lost 4 bases to trimming and J lost 5 bases; unmatched junction nucleotides: 11. The germline CDR1 and CDR2 sequences are MNHEY and SMNVEV (reference sequence). This CDR3 contains 16 residues. The CDR3: CASSSQTGSVHNEQFF. CDR3 DNA sequence: TGTGCCAGCAGTTCCCAGACAGGGAGTGTGCACAATGAGCAGTTCTTC.

This clone was found a few times. J is TRBJ1-1 and V is TRBV29-1, with a possible D match to TRBD1 (5 bases). Trimming pared 3 bases from V and 4 bases from J, leaving 9 bases between. This CDR3 comprises 12 residues. Germline V gene lookup returns CDR1 SQVTM and CDR2 ANQGSEA. The CDR3 reads CSVDSGATEAFF. CDR3 coding DNA: TGCAGCGTTGATAGCGGGGCCACTGAAGCTTTCTTT.

The rearrangement joins TRBV25-1 to TRBJ1-5; 7 bases match TRBD1. The V segment lost 5 bases and the J segment 2 bases; nucleotides outside the gene matches: 12. Germline V CDR1 and CDR2: MGHDK, SYGVNS. The CDR3 contains 17 residues. In nucleotides, the CDR3 is TGTGCCAGCAGTCATCGGGGGACAGCCAGCCGCAATCAGCCCCAGCATTTT. Its protein product is CASSHRGTASRNQPQHF.

The chain joins TRBV7-9 to TRBJ2-5, with a tentative D call TRBD1 (6 bases). With the DNA end fitting TRBJ2-7 better, the J assignment may be wrong. The germline V gene encodes CDR1 SEHNR and CDR2 FQNEAQ (reference sequence). This CDR3 has 14 residues. The CDR3 sequence: CASSPRQASYEQYF. DNA for the CDR3: TGTGCCAGCAGCCCCCGACAGGCCTCCTACGAGCAGTACTTC.

This clone was counted between two and nine times. The chain couples TRBV5-1 to TRBJ2-3; unclear D gene. The CDR3 contains 14 residues. Germline CDR1 and CDR2: SGHRS and YFSETQ. The V end was cut by 5 bases, the J end by 3 bases, with 13 bases between. CDR3 coding DNA: TGCGCCAGCAGAACCGCGGTGGGGACAGATACGCAGTATTTT. Translation gives CASRTAVGTDTQYF.

In regard to this clone: Other nucleotide sequences in the sample specify the same CDR3. The rearrangement links TRBV5-1 to TRBJ2-1; D remains unclear. The CDR3 spans 12 residues. Germline V gene data show CDR1 as SGHRS and CDR2 as YFSETQ. The V gene lost 2 bases and the J gene lost 6 bases, with 6 bases spanning the gap. This chain's CDR3 is CASSFPGNEQFF. The CDR3 DNA follows: TGCGCCAGCAGCTTCCCAGGCAATGAGCAGTTCTTC.

Here the CDR3 DNA reads TGTGCCAGCAGCGTCCTAGCGGTGAGCTCCTACAATGAGCAGTTCTTC. Encoded protein: CASSVLAVSSYNEQFF. The V and J genes are TRBV6-4 and TRBJ2-1; 7 bases are shared with TRBD2. This CDR3 has 16 residues. Germline V gives CDR1 MRHNA, CDR2 SNTAGT. V shed 6 bases, J shed 0 bases, and the junction held 8 bases outside the gene matches.

The rearrangement links TRBV29-1 to TRBJ1-2; D is undetermined. The V gene's germline CDR1 is SQVTM and CDR2 ANQGSEA. The CDR3 consists of 13 residues. Trimming left V 4 bases short and J 2 bases short, with 11 bases between. The CDR3 loop is CSVAPSTNYGYTF. DNA of the CDR3: TGCAGCGTTGCCCCATCTACCAACTATGGCTACACCTTC. Drawing the rest from reference TRBV29-1 and TRBJ1-2, the complete variable domain is SAVISQKPSRDICQRGTSLTIQCQVDSQVTMMFWYRQQPGQSLTLIATANQGSEATYESGFVIDKFPISRPNLTFSTLTVSNMSPEDSSIYLCSVAPSTNYGYTFGSGTRLTVV.

The J gene is TRBJ2-3, the V gene TRBV2; possible D gene TRBD1, 5 bases. From germline, CDR1 is SNHLY and CDR2 FYNNEI. The CDR3 consists of 14 residues. V gave up 2 bases and J gave up 6 bases, with 12 bases separating them. In DNA form, the CDR3 reads TGTGCCAGCAGTGAAAGGGCAGGGTGGGATACGCAGTATTTT. It specifies CASSERAGWDTQYF. The full variable domain, with the rest looked up from reference TRBV2 and TRBJ2-3, is EPEVTQTPSHQVTQMGQEVILRCVPISNHLYFYWYRQILGQKVEFLVSFYNNEISEKSEIFDDQFSVERPDGSNFTLKIRSTKLEDSAMYFCASSERAGWDTQYFGPGTRLTVL.

The chain recombines TRBV25-1 with TRBJ1-1; D may be TRBD1 (6 bases). This CDR3 is built from 14 residues. V gave up 4 bases and J gave up 0 bases, with 9 bases separating them. CDR1 MGHDK and CDR2 SYGVNS come from the germline V gene. The CDR3 loop is CASSGGAVNTEAFF. In DNA form, the CDR3 reads TGTGCCAGCAGTGGGGGGGCGGTGAACACTGAAGCTTTCTTT. Together with reference TRBV25-1 and TRBJ1-1, the CDR3 gives the full variable domain: EADIYQTPRYLVIGTGKKITLECSQTMGHDKMYWYQQDPGMELHLIHYSYGVNSTEKGDLSSESTVSRIRTEHFPLTLESARPSHTSQYLCASSGGAVNTEAFFGQGTRLTVV.

This clone occurred many times. The chain is built from TRBV6-6 and TRBJ2-1, with 7 bases matching TRBD2. J gave up 5 bases and V 2 bases, and 6 bases lay outside the gene matches. In germline, CDR1 is MNHNY, CDR2 SVGAGI (reference sequence). The CDR3 covers 15 residues. As DNA, the CDR3 is TGTGCCAGCAGTTACACCTCTAGCGGAAACAATGAGCAGTTCTTC. Encoded protein: CASSYTSSGNNEQFF.

The V and J genes are TRBV11-3 and TRBJ2-5; D perhaps matches TRBD1 (6 bases). V lost 6 bases and J 5 bases, leaving 13 bases between the germline ends. This CDR3 has 13 residues. Germline CDR1 is SGHNT and CDR2 is YENEEA. For the CDR3, the DNA is TGTGCCAGCAGTATTGGGGGCCTGGAGACCCAGTACTTC. Amino acid sequence: CASSIGGLETQYF. Using reference TRBV11-3 and TRBJ2-5 for the parts outside the CDR3, the full variable domain is EAGVVQSPRYKIIEKKQPVAFWCNPISGHNTLYWYLQNLGQGPELLIRYENEEAVDDSQLPKDRFSAERLKGVDSTLKIQPAELGDSAVYLCASSIGGLETQYFGPGTRLLVL.

The chain links TRBV10-3 to TRBJ1-5, with a weak D call TRBD1 (6 bases). V was shortened by 3 bases and J by 6 bases, with 18 bases between the two germline ends. The germline CDR1 and CDR2 sequences are ENHRY and SYGVKD. CDR3 length equals 16 residues. The CDR3 DNA reads TGTGCCATCAGTGATTGGGGGGCGGGTGATAGTCAGCCCCAGCATTTT. Amino acids: CAISDWGAGDSQPQHF.

The chain recombines TRBV30 with TRBJ2-3; the match to TRBD2 covers 11 bases. The V gene end was trimmed by 3 bases and the J gene end by 2 bases; junction bases not matched to a gene: 7. This CDR3 is built from 16 residues. Germline V CDR1 and CDR2: GTSNPN, SVGIG (reference sequence). CDR3 sequence reads: CAWSPGLAGFTDTQYF. The CDR3 coding sequence is TGTGCCTGGAGCCCCGGACTAGCGGGTTTCACAGATACGCAGTATTTT.

This clone was recorded once. The J gene is TRBJ2-7, the V gene TRBV11-2; D may be TRBD1 (6 bases). CDR1 is SGHAT and CDR2 is FQNNGV in the germline V gene. V was pared by 3 bases and J by 1 base, with 25 bases between. This CDR3 is built from 19 residues. The CDR3 spells CASSFPDRSRTRNSYEQYF. CDR3 nucleotide sequence: TGTGCCAGCAGCTTCCCCGACAGGAGCCGAACCAGAAATTCCTACGAGCAGTACTTC.

J is TRBJ2-6 and V is TRBV7-2; either TRBD1 or TRBD2 may supply D (5 bases each). This CDR3 comprises 17 residues. Trimming cost V 3 bases and J 0 bases, with 12 bases left between them. Germline assignment: CDR1 SGHTA and CDR2 FQGNSA. The CDR3 DNA sequence: TGTGCCAGCAGCTTCGGGGCTGCACCCTCTGGGGCCAACGTCCTGACTTTC. It is translated as CASSFGAAPSGANVLTF.

The chain couples TRBV19 to TRBJ2-1; D is unclear. The V end was cut by 5 bases, the J end by 5 bases, with 10 bases between. The CDR3 spans 13 residues. Germline values: CDR1 LNHDA, CDR2 SQIVND (reference sequence). CDR3 coding DNA: TGTGCCAGTAGTCTTGACTGGAACAATGAGCAGTTCTTC. This gives the protein CASSLDWNNEQFF.

V and J are TRBV5-4 and TRBJ2-1; D is unclear. Germline V gene lookup returns CDR1 SGHNT and CDR2 YYREEE (reference sequence). V was clipped by 0 bases and J by 5 bases, with 9 bases between them. This CDR3 has 14 residues. CDR3 sequence reads: CASSLVEWDNEQFF. CDR3 DNA: TGTGCCAGCAGCTTGGTGGAATGGGACAATGAGCAGTTCTTC.

The genes are TRBV27 and TRBJ2-3; 12 nucleotides match TRBD2. CDR1 is MNHEY and CDR2 is SMNVEV in the germline V gene (reference sequence). The CDR3 spans 19 residues. V lost 1 base and J lost 0; bases outside the gene matches: 8. The CDR3 region is CASSLFSGLAGVSTDTQYF. The CDR3 bases are TGTGCCAGCAGTTTATTCTCGGGACTAGCGGGTGTCAGCACAGATACGCAGTATTTT.

This chain links TRBV9 with TRBJ2-3; 7 positions match TRBD1. V shed 4 bases, J shed 4 bases, and the junction held 6 bases outside the gene matches. CDR3 length equals 14 residues. Per the germline V gene, CDR1 is SGDLS and CDR2 is YYNGEE. CDR3 sequence: CASSPRQGPDTQYF. CDR3 bases: TGTGCCAGCAGCCCCCGACAGGGTCCAGATACGCAGTATTTT.

The chain recombines TRBV7-9 with TRBJ2-7; no clear D. The CDR3 contains 15 residues. CDR1 and CDR2 (germline): SEHNR, FQNEAQ (reference sequence). V lost 8 bases and J 0 bases, leaving 17 bases between the germline ends. CDR3 region: CASLGGGRSSYEQYF. CDR3 coding DNA: TGTGCCAGCTTAGGCGGCGGTAGGAGCTCCTACGAGCAGTACTTC.

The chain is built from TRBV4-2 and TRBJ2-1; D is unclear. This CDR3 comprises 15 residues. Germline CDR1 is LGHNA and CDR2 is YNFKEQ. V was trimmed by 0 bases and J by 4 bases, leaving 10 bases between them. CDR3 nucleotides: TGTGCCAGCAGCCAAGATCGGCCCAGATACAATGAGCAGTTCTTC. Protein: CASSQDRPRYNEQFF.

The rearrangement joins TRBV2 to TRBJ2-2, with TRBD2 matching 10 bases. J lost 7 bases, V lost 4 bases, and 9 bases had no gene match. The CDR3 is 16 residues long. Per the germline V gene, CDR1 is SNHLY and CDR2 is FYNNEI. In DNA, the CDR3 is TGTGCCAGCAGTGGTCCAGCGGGAGGGACGGACGGGGAGCTGTTTTTT. Protein product: CASSGPAGGTDGELFF.

The DNA for the CDR3 is TGTGCCAGCATCCAACCCCGACTAGCGGGAGATCACAATGAGCAGTTCTTC. Protein product: CASIQPRLAGDHNEQFF. This chain connects TRBV7-9 to TRBJ2-1; 12 positions match TRBD2. Germline loops: CDR1 SEHNR, CDR2 FQNEAQ (reference sequence). The CDR3 sequence is 17 residues long. The ends lost 7 bases at V and 5 bases at J; junction bases unmatched: 12.